Listed below are T cell receptor beta chains from one sample, sequenced in a study of blood T cells in healthy people across ages. TCRdb re-derived calls from the 5' RACE reads in MiXCR, one entry per CDR3 protein. This table holds 1.5 million to 2 million distinct CDR3 sequences, roughly 52% found once. Sequenced input: blood. These receptor sequences come from a woman aged 40 to 50 in good health. The CDR3 runs from the conserved cysteine through the conserved F or W. The D gene is left open where the match is weak. Size values are once, few and many counts, or a class for expanded clones, and some rows have none.

TRBJ2-2 | - | TRBD2 | TRBV4-3 | CASSQIAGDTGGELFF | TGCGCCAGCAGCCAAATAGCGGGGGACACCGGCGGGGAGCTGTTTTTT
TRBJ2-5 | - | TRBD2 | TRBV29-1 | CSVEGRGSKTQYF | TGCAGCGTTGAAGGGCGGGGGTCGAAGACCCAGTACTTC
TRBJ1-5 | - | - | TRBV5-1 | CASSLVAGDNQPQHF | TGCGCCAGCAGCTTGGTGGCAGGGGATAATCAGCCCCAGCATTTT
TRBJ2-1 | - | TRBD2 | TRBV7-3 | CASSPQGLAGGHPEQFF | TGTGCCAGCAGCCCCCAGGGACTAGCGGGGGGGCATCCTGAGCAGTTCTTC
TRBJ1-5 | few | - | TRBV5-4 | CASSLGQARRDQPQHF | TGTGCCAGCAGCTTGGGACAGGCGCGCAGAGATCAGCCCCAGCATTTT
TRBJ2-7 | - | TRBD1 | TRBV6-1 | CASSEVGTGYFPEQYF | TGTGCCAGCAGTGAAGTTGGGACAGGGTATTTTCCCGAGCAGTACTTC
TRBJ2-4 | - | TRBD2 | TRBV5-6 | CASSVQAGGAKNIQYF | TGTGCCAGCAGCGTCCAGGCGGGGGGGGCCAAAAACATTCAGTACTTC
TRBJ2-4 | - | - | TRBV6-2/TRBV6-3 | CASSIGNIQYF | TGTGCCAGCAGTATCGGAAACATTCAGTACTTC
TRBJ2-1 | once | TRBD2 | TRBV3-1 | CASSQFAGGAYNEQFF | TGTGCCAGCAGCCAGTTTGCGGGGGGGGCCTACAATGAGCAGTTCTTC
TRBJ2-1 | - | - | TRBV12-3/TRBV12-4 | CASSYRVEYNEQFF | TGTGCCAGCAGTTACAGGGTCGAGTACAATGAGCAGTTCTTC
TRBJ2-7 | - | - | TRBV20-1 | CSASGEYEQYF | TGCAGTGCTAGTGGCGAGTACGAGCAGTACTTC
TRBJ2-7 | few | - | TRBV27 | CASSFLQGSSYEQYF | TGTGCCAGCAGTTTCTTACAGGGCAGCTCCTACGAGCAGTACTTC
TRBJ1-2 | - | - | TRBV5-1 | CASSLGGISNYGYTF | TGCGCCAGCAGCTTGGGAGGGATAAGTAACTATGGCTACACCTTC
TRBJ2-1 | - | - | TRBV20-1 | CSAGPVDSPSSYNEQFF | TGCAGTGCTGGACCCGTCGACTCCCCGAGCTCCTACAATGAGCAGTTCTTC
TRBJ2-4 | - | - | TRBV7-9 | CASSLALARGEQYF | TGTGCCAGCAGCTTAGCCCTAGCCCGTGGGGAGCAGTACTTC
TRBJ1-5 | - | - | TRBV6-1 | CAESDTPYSNQPQHF | TGTGCCGAATCAGACACGCCGTATAGCAATCAGCCCCAGCATTTT
TRBJ2-5 | - | - | TRBV29-1 | CSVEIGNQETQYF | TGCAGCGTTGAAATAGGGAACCAAGAGACCCAGTACTTC
TRBJ2-1 | - | - | TRBV5-1 | CASSLGATRYNEQFF | TGCGCCAGCAGCTTGGGTGCAACTCGGTACAATGAGCAGTTCTTC
TRBJ1-1 | - | TRBD1 | TRBV7-9 | CASSPKDRSPEAFF | TGTGCCAGCAGCCCGAAGGACAGGTCCCCTGAAGCTTTCTTT
TRBJ2-5 | - | TRBD1 | TRBV5-5 | CASSTGTGGIETQYF | TGTGCCAGCAGCACCGGGACAGGGGGAATTGAGACCCAGTACTTC